One TCR beta chain is described in this entry. Its cognate antigen is unknown. The data belong to a study of cytomegalovirus exposure and HLA in healthy donors. The PCR made use of 60 Vbeta and 13 Jbeta primers. Method: immunoSEQ multiplex PCR; TCRdb's copy keeps in-frame clones and lacks some. The sample has some 84,000 clones. Study-level results: Most CMV-associated TCR beta chains appeared HLA-restricted in a later analysis. According to an earlier analysis, most TCR beta V segments yielded productive rearrangements about 87% or about 30% of the time. TCR beta sequences reportedly predicted the HLA-A and HLA-B alleles of most subjects accurately. Among TCR sequences, most were rare, though some public TCRs appeared in many donors.

This CDR3 spans 15 amino acids. This chain uses TRBV21-1 with TRBJ1-2; TRBD1 is taken as the D call from the table, unchecked against the DNA. TRBV21-1 is tagged as a pseudogene. The specimen sequenced was PBMCs. The origin of this receptor is a man aged 45-65 years in good health and CMV-seronegative. CDR3 coding DNA: TGTGCCAGCAGCCCCCACCGGGACAGTGATTATGGCTACACCTTC. Translation: CASSPHRDSDYGYTF.